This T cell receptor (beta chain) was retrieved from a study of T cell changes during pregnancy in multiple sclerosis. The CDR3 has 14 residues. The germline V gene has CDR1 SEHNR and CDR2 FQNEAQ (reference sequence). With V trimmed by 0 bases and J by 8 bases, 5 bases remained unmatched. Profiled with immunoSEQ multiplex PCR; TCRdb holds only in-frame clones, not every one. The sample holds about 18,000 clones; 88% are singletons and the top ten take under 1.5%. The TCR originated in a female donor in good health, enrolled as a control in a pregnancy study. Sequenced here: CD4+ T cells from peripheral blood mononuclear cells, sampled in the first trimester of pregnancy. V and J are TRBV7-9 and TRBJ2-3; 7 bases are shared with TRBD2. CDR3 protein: CASSLAREEGTQYF. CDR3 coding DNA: TGTGCCAGCAGCTTAGCTCGGGAGGAAGGTACGCAGTATTTT.